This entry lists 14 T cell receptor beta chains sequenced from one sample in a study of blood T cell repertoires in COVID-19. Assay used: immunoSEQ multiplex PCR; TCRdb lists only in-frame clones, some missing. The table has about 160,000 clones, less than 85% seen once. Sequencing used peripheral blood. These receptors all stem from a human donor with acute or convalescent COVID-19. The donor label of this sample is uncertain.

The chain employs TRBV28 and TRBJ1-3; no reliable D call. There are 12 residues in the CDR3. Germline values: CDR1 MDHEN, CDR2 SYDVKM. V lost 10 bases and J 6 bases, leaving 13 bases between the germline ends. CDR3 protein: CATTFRLNTIYF. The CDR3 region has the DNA TGTGCCACCACATTCAGGCTAAACACCATATATTTT.

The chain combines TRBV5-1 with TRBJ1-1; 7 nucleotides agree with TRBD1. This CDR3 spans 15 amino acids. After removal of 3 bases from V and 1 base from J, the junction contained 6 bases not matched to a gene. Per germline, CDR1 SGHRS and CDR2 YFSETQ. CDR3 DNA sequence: TGCGCCAGCAGCTCACAGGGGCTCCCGAACACTGAAGCTTTCTTT. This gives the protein CASSSQGLPNTEAFF.

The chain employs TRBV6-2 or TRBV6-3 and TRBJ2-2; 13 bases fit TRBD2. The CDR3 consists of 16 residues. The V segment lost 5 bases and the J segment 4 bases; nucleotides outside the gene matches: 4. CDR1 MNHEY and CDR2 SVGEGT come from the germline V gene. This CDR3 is CASSRLAGGLTGELFF. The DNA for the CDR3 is TGTGCCAGCAGTCGACTAGCGGGGGGCCTCACCGGGGAGCTGTTTTTT.

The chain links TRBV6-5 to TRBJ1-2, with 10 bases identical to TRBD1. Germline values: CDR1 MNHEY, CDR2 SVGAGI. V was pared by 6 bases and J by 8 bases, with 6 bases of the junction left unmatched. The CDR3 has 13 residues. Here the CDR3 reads CASSQDRGRGYTF. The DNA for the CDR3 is TGTGCCAGCAGCCAAGACAGGGGGCGAGGCTACACCTTC.

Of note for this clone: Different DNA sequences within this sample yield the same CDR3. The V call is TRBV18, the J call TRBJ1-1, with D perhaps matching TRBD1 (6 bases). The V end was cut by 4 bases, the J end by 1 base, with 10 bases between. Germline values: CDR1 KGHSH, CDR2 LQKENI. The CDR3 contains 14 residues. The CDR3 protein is CASSQQGGNTEAFF. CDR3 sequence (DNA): TGTGCCAGCTCACAGCAAGGGGGGAACACTGAAGCTTTCTTT.

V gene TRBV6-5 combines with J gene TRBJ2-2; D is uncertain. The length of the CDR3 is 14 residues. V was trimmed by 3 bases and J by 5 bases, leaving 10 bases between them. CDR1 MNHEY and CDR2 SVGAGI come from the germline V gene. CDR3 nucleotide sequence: TGTGCCAGCAGTTATTATTCCGGGACCGGGGAGCTGTTTTTT. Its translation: CASSYYSGTGELFF.

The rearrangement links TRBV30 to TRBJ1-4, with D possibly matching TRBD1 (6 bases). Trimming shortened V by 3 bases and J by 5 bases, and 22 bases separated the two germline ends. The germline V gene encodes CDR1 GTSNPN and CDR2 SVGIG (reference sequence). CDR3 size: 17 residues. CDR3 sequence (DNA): TGTGCCTGGAGATCTCCCCAGGGGCGCAGGTCGAATGAAAAACTGTTTTTT. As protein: CAWRSPQGRRSNEKLFF. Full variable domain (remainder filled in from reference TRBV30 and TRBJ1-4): SQTIHQWPATLVQPVGSPLSLECTVEGTSNPNLYWYRQAAGRGLQLLFYSVGIGQISSEVPQNLSASRPQDRQFILSSKKLLLSDSGFYLCAWRSPQGRRSNEKLFFGSGTQLSVL.

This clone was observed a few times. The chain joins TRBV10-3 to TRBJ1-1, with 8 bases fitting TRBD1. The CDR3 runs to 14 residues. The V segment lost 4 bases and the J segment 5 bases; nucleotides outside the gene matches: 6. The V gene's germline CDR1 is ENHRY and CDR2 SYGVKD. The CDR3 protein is CAISGTGQRTEAFF. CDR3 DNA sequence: TGTGCCATCAGTGGGACAGGGCAGAGGACTGAAGCTTTCTTT.

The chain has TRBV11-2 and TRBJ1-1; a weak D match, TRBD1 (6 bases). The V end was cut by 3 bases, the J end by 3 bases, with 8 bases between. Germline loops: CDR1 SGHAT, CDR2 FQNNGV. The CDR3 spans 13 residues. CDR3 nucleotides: TGTGCCAGCAGCTTTTCAGGGGACACTGAAGCTTTCTTT. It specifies CASSFSGDTEAFF.

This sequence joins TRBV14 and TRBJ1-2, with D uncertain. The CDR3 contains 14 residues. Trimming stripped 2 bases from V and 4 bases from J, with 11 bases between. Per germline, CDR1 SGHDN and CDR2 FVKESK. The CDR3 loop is CASSQYPGPYGYTF. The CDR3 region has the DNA TGTGCCAGCAGCCAATACCCAGGCCCCTATGGCTACACCTTC.

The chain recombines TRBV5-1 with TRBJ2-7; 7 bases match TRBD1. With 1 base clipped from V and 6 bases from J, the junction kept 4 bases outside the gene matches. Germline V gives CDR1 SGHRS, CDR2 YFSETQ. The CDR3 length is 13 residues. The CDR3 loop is CASSLIEGAEQYF. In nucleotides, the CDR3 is TGCGCCAGCAGCTTGATTGAGGGGGCCGAGCAGTACTTC.

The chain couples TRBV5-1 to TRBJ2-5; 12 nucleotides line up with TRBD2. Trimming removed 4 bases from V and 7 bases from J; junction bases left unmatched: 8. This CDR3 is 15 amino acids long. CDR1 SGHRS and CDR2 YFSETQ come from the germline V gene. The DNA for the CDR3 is TGCGCCAGCAGCCTGACTAGCGGGGGAGGAGGGACCCAGTACTTC. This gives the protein CASSLTSGGGGTQYF.

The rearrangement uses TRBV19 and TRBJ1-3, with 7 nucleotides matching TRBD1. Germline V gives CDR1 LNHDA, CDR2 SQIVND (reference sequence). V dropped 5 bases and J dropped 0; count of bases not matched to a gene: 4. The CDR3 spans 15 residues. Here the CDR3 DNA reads TGTGCCAGTAGTTCCCGGGACAGCTCTGGAAACACCATATATTTT. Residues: CASSSRDSSGNTIYF.

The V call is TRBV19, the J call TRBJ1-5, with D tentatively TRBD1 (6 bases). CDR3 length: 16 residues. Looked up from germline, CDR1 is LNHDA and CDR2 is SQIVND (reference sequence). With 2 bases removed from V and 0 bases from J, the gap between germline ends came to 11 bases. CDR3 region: CASSIRGGDSNQPQHF. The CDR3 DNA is TGTGCCAGTAGTATAAGAGGGGGAGATAGCAATCAGCCCCAGCATTTT.